The clone carrying this TCR beta chain was observed once. The antigen is not known. Here immunoSEQ multiplex PCR was the method, and the copy in TCRdb shows in-frame clones only, minus some. The sample has some 86,000 clones, about nine tenths seen once. V was pared by 8 bases and J by 2 bases, with 9 bases between. The CDR3 has 12 amino acids. CDR1 and CDR2 from the germline V gene are PRHDT and FYEKMQ (reference sequence). Patients were excluded for autoimmune disease history or systemic immunosuppression. These data come from a study of OX40 agonist ivuxolimab in advanced cancers. Points from the study as a whole: In CD8+ T cells, expanded clones were on average more numerous than in CD4+.

The receptor was isolated from an adult with an advanced solid tumor such as melanoma, head and neck, liver or kidney cancer. The sequencing here drew on CD4+ or CD8+ T cells sorted from blood, taken in a trial of the OX40 agonist ivuxolimab. This chain connects TRBV13 to TRBJ1-2; D is uncertain. The CDR3 coding sequence is TGTGCCAGCTTACGGACCAACTATGGCTACACCTTC. This codes for CASLRTNYGYTF. The whole variable domain, remainder taken from reference TRBV13 and TRBJ1-2, is AAGVIQSPRHLIKEKRETATLKCYPIPRHDTVYWYQQGPGQDPQFLISFYEKMQSDKGSIPDRFSAQQFSDYHSELNMSSLELGDSALYFCASLRTNYGYTFGSGTRLTVV.